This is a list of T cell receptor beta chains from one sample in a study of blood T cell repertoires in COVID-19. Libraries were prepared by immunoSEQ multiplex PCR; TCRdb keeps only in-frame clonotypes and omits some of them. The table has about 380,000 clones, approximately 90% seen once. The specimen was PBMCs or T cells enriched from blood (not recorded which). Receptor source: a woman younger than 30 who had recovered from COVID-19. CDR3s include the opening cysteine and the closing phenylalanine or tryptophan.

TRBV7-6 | CASSLAGSRGRTDTQYF
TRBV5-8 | CASSLLQGHEQYF
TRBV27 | CASSTLSGLGAYEQYF
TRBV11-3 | CASSLGQGAGSYEQYF
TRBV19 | CASSMGQGYQPQHF
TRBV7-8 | CASSLVQGSQETQYF
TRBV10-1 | CASSDHRRGTGYEKLFF
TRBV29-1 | CSVDRRNTEAFF
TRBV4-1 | CASSQDSTGHSNQPQHF
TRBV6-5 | CASSYSTDNQPQHF
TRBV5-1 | CASSPPSGAGDLTQYF
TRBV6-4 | CASSTGTGAYNEQFF
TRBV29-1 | CSVQFGQEYGYTF
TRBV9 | CASSVAPAGGQTGELFF
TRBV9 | CASSVGRDRSTDTQYF
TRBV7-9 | CASSLGVAGGPQYF
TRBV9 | CASSVGQGGNEQFF
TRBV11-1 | CASSRGTSGKETQYF
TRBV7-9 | CASSHIATQSSYNEQFF
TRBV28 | CASHVTGSEYGYTF
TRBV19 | CASSIERLDTDTQYF
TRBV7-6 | CASSILTRFGGEKLFF
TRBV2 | CASTGQGHTSQPQHF
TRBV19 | CASSRANGYTF